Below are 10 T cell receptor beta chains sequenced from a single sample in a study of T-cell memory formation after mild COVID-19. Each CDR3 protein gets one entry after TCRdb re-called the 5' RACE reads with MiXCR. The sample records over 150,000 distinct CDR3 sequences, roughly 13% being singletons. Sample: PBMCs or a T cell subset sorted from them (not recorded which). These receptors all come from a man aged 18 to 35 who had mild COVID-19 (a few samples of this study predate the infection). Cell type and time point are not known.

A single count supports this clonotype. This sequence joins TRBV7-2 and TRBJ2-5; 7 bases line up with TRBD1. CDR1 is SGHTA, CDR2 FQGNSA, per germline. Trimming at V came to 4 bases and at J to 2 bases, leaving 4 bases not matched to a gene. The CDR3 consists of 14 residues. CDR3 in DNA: TGTGCCAGCAGCTCCTCGGGACAGCAAGAGACCCAGTACTTC. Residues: CASSSSGQQETQYF.

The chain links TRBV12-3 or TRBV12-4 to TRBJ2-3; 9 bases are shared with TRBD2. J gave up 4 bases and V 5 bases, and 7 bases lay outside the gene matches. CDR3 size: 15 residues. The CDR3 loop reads CASSTAGGYPDTQYF. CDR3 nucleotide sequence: TGTGCCAGCAGTACGGCGGGGGGGTATCCAGATACGCAGTATTTT.

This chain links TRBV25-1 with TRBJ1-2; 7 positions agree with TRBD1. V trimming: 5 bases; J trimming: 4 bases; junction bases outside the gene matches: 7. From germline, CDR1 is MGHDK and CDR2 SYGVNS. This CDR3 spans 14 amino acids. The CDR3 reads CASSRQGEVYGYTF. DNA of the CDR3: TGTGCCAGCAGTAGACAGGGAGAAGTCTATGGCTACACCTTC.

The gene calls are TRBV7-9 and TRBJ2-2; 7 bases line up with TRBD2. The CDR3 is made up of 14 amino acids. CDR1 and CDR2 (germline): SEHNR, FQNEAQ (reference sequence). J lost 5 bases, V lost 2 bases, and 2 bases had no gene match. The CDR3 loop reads CASSLTRGTGELFF. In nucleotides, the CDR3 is TGTGCCAGCAGCTTAACGCGGGGGACCGGGGAGCTGTTTTTT.

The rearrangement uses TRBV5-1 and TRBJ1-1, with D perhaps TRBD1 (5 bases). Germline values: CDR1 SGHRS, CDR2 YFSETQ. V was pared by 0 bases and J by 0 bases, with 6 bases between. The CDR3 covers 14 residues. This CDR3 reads CASSLEGVNTEAFF. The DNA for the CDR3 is TGCGCCAGCAGCTTGGAAGGGGTGAACACTGAAGCTTTCTTT.

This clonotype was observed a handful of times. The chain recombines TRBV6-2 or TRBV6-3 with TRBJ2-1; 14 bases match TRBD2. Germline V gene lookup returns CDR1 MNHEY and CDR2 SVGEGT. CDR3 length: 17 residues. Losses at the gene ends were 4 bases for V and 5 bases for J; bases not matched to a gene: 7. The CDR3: CASSWTSGGPRHNEQFF. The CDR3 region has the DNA TGTGCCAGCAGTTGGACTAGCGGGGGGCCTAGGCACAATGAGCAGTTCTTC.

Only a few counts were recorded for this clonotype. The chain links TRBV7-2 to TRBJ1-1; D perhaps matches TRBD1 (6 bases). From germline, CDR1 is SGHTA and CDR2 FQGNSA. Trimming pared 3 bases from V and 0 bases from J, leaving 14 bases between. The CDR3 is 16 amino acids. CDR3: CASSFFPGGMNTEAFF. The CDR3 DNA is TGTGCCAGCAGCTTTTTCCCCGGGGGCATGAACACTGAAGCTTTCTTT.

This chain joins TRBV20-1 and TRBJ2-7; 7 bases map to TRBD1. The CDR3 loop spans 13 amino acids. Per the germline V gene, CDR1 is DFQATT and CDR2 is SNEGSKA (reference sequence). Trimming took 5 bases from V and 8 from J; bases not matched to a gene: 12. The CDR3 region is CSARMEAGGKQYV. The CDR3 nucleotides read TGCAGTGCTCGGATGGAGGCAGGGGGTAAGCAGTACGTC.

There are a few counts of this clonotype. CDR3 sequence: CASSPLIADTQYF. The CDR3 DNA sequence: TGTGCCAGCTCCCCCTTGATCGCAGATACGCAGTATTTT. V is TRBV18 and J is TRBJ2-3; no clear D gene. V lost 6 bases and J 4 bases, leaving 11 bases between the germline ends. CDR3 size: 13 residues. Germline lookup yields CDR1 KGHSH and CDR2 LQKENI.

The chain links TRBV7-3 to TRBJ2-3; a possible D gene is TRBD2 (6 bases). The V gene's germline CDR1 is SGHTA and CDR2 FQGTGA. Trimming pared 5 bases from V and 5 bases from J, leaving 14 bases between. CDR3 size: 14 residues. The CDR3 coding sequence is TGTGCCAGCAGCCCGGGGGAGCGGGTAGATACGCAGTATTTT. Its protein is CASSPGERVDTQYF.